These 5 T cell receptor beta chains share one sample of origin, sequenced in a study of prognosis after radiotherapy for stage I lung cancer. The study amplified the TCR beta CDR3 region from genomic DNA. This amplification was carried out by two rounds of multiplex PCR. TRBV and TRBJ genes each had their own specific primers in first-round PCR. In TCRdb, the multiplex PCR reads were re-called with MiXCR into one record per CDR3 protein. The table shows roughly 25,000 distinct CDR3 sequences, with 35% to 40% occurring only once. Sequences were derived from PBMCs, sampled before or after stereotactic body radiation therapy (not recorded which). The receptors here all came from a donor over 45 with non-small cell lung cancer.

This clonotype was observed at least ten times. This chain uses TRBV5-1 with TRBJ2-7; either TRBD1 or TRBD2 may supply D (7 bases each). V lost 0 bases to trimming and J lost 0 bases, with 13 bases between them. CDR3 length equals 16 residues. The germline V gene encodes CDR1 SGHRS and CDR2 YFSETQ. The CDR3 nucleotides are TGCGCCAGCAGCTTGGGTCAGGGGGGGAACTCCTACGAGCAGTACTTC. Residues: CASSLGQGGNSYEQYF.

In its sample, this clonotype was seen many times. The V and J genes are TRBV6-1 and TRBJ2-5; TRBD2 is a possible D gene (7 bases). Per the germline V gene, CDR1 is MNHNS and CDR2 is SASEGT. The CDR3 length is 13 residues. The ends were cut back, 7 bases at V and 3 bases at J, with 12 bases in the middle. The CDR3 region is CASNGGGEETQYF. CDR3 bases: TGTGCCAGCAACGGAGGGGGGGAAGAGACCCAGTACTTC.

This clonotype was counted at least ten times. V gene TRBV20-1 combines with J gene TRBJ2-7; 10 bases fit TRBD2. The CDR3 loop spans 13 amino acids. J was trimmed by 6 bases and V by 5 bases; bases with no gene match: 7. The V gene's germline CDR1 is DFQATT and CDR2 SNEGSKA (reference sequence). CDR3 nucleotide sequence: TGCAGTGCTGAAAGCGGGAGGGCCCTCGAGCAGTACTTC. Translation gives CSAESGRALEQYF.

This clonotype has just a few counts. This chain uses TRBV18 with TRBJ2-1, with 14 bases aligning to TRBD2. V was pared by 3 bases and J by 7 bases, with 2 bases of the junction left unmatched. The germline V gene encodes CDR1 KGHSH and CDR2 LQKENI. CDR3 length: 15 residues. The CDR3 sequence: CASSPGTSGSNEQFF. CDR3 sequence (DNA): TGTGCCAGCTCACCCGGGACTAGCGGGAGTAATGAGCAGTTCTTC.

This clonotype was found many times. V gene TRBV19 combines with J gene TRBJ2-1, with 8 nucleotides matching TRBD2. V lost 7 bases and J lost 5; bases outside the gene matches: 7. Germline V gene sequence: CDR1 LNHDA, CDR2 SQIVND (reference sequence). The length of the CDR3 is 14 residues. The CDR3 loop reads CASKSGLEHNEQFF. The CDR3 DNA follows: TGTGCCAGTAAGTCGGGACTAGAACACAATGAGCAGTTCTTC.